The entry below gives a single T cell receptor beta chain sequence along with its context. What it recognizes is unknown. Time point reported: proximal margin of the surgical specimen (macroscopically non-inflamed). The data were obtained in a study of T cell repertoires in ileal Crohn's disease. Across the study: TCRB immunosequencing input was roughly 500 nanograms of biopsy DNA per sample. Study observations and caveats: Sorted CD8 T cells held more high-frequency clones than CD4.

Only in-frame clones appear in the TCRdb table, and some are missing; sequencing was by immunoSEQ multiplex PCR. The sample records roughly 5,200 clones, around 90% being singletons. The ends were cut back, 2 bases at V and 6 bases at J, with 11 bases in the middle. This CDR3 has 13 amino acids. The germline V gene encodes CDR1 WNHNN and CDR2 SYGVQD (reference sequence). The chain carries TRBV10-1 and TRBJ2-7, with D possibly TRBD2 on 6 matching bases. The receptor comes from an adult with Crohn's disease. Sequencing was carried out using ileal tissue. The CDR3 DNA reads as TGCGCCAGCAGTGAGGCGGGGAGGCTCGAGCAGTACTTC. This codes for CASSEAGRLEQYF.